The TCR beta chain under discussion was sequenced for a study of blood T cell repertoires in COVID-19. The CDR3 loop spans 15 amino acids. Germline V gene sequence: CDR1 DFQATT, CDR2 SNEGSKA (reference sequence). Trimming cost V 3 bases and J 8 bases, with 21 bases left between them. In the study's own analysis: It was from reference gene primer amplification that nucleated cell counts were estimated. Profiling relied on immunoSEQ multiplex PCR, and the TCRdb table lists in-frame clones only, not all of them. V and J calls and clone size follow that table, whereas D and trimming were derived from the DNA. The sample carries roughly 100,000 clones, around 90% recorded once.

Sample: peripheral blood. The chain couples TRBV20-1 to TRBJ2-3; perhaps TRBD2 as D (6 bases). This clonotype originated in a man between 18 and 29 years old with acute or convalescent COVID-19. The CDR3 DNA reads TGCAGTGCTAGTTCCATACGGGGGTTGGGGGGTACGCAGTATTTT. This encodes CSASSIRGLGGTQYF.